A selection of T cell receptor beta chains follows, all from one sample in a study of T cells expressing NK-cell markers. TCRdb re-called the 5' RACE reads and shows each CDR3 protein once, DNA omitted. The table lists 150,000 to 200,000 distinct CDR3 sequences, with around 18% in the top ten. Sequencing input: blood T cells: a sorted CD56 or NKG2C T cell subset, CD4+ or CD8+ T cells, or bulk PBMC T cells (not recorded which). These receptor sequences come from a woman between 18 and 70 years old in good health. Each CDR3 is given with its conserved first and last residue.

J	V	CDR3
TRBJ2-2	TRBV19	CASSPSANTGELFF
TRBJ2-2	TRBV24-1	CATSDPRQGPGELFF
TRBJ1-3	TRBV4-1	CASSQDHRQANTIYF
TRBJ1-1	TRBV10-3	CAASGGQPLNTEAFF
TRBJ2-7	TRBV27	CASSLYGGGVYEQYF
TRBJ2-1	TRBV7-3	CASSKTSGEDEQFF
TRBJ2-7	TRBV3-1	CASSQDRIGGTYEQYF
TRBJ1-5	TRBV6-1	CASTGGGRWNQPQHF
TRBJ2-7	TRBV3-1	CASSQVTSGLGSYEQYF
TRBJ2-7	TRBV4-1	CASSPLGGASYEQYF
TRBJ2-5	TRBV29-1	CSVARGAGVGETQYF
TRBJ2-1	TRBV4-1	CASSLQLAGSYNEQFF
TRBJ1-6	TRBV2	CAREGQGNSPLHF
TRBJ1-1	TRBV27	CASSLAGQRRAEAFF
TRBJ2-3	TRBV5-1	CASSLQGSGTDTQYF
TRBJ1-6	TRBV20-1	CSARLTGGNSPLHF
TRBJ2-1	TRBV5-1	CASSLGPSGEGDEQFF
TRBJ2-3	TRBV20-1	CSARDWLGVAADTQYF
TRBJ2-7	TRBV7-3	CASSQHSGTGSYEQYF
TRBJ2-4	TRBV2	CASSEGRGFAKNIQYF
TRBJ1-3	TRBV5-1	CASSFLGGISEDTIYF
TRBJ2-7	TRBV7-6	CATSRDREREQYF
TRBJ1-3	TRBV3-1	CASSQYRASGNTIYF
TRBJ2-3	TRBV24-1	CATSEVLDGQATDTQYF
TRBJ2-1	TRBV4-2	CASSPVGGRGYNEQFF
TRBJ2-1	TRBV18	CASSSLGQGVNEQFF
TRBJ1-2	TRBV12-3/TRBV12-4	CASSQEGYGYTF
TRBJ2-5	TRBV10-3	CAISGREQETQYF